These T cell receptor beta chains were read from a single sample in a study of cytomegalovirus exposure and HLA in healthy donors. The repertoire was sequenced with immunoSEQ multiplex PCR; TCRdb's copy has only in-frame clones and lacks some. This table holds some 240,000 clones, roughly 87% found once. Sequences were obtained from PBMCs. These receptors all stem from a woman younger than 30 in good health and CMV-seropositive. Both conserved end residues are part of each CDR3. The D gene is left open where the match is weak. Some rows mark clone size as missing; the rest say once, few, many or name a class of expanded clone.

NA	TRBV5-6	TRBD1	TRBJ2-7	TGTGCCAGCAGCTTGATACAGGGGTACGAGCAGTACTTC	CASSLIQGYEQYF
NA	TRBV6-6	NA	TRBJ1-4	TGTGCCAGCACCTTACAGGTGGATTTGGACGAAAAACTGTTTTTT	CASTLQVDLDEKLFF
NA	TRBV4-1	TRBD1	TRBJ1-2	TGCGCCAGCAGACCGCCGGGACAGACAAACTATGGCTACACCTTC	CASRPPGQTNYGYTF
NA	TRBV1	NA	TRBJ2-3	TGCACCAGCAGCCAAGGAGCGGGAGCCACAGATACGCAGTATTTT	CTSSQGAGATDTQYF
NA	TRBV6-6	NA	TRBJ2-2	TGTGCCAGCAGCCCCAATCGGGAGTCGGAGCTGTTTTTT	CASSPNRESELFF
NA	TRBV4-1	TRBD2	TRBJ2-5	TGCGCCAGCAGCCTTGGGACTAGCGGGAGTCAAATGTTGGAGACCCAGTACTTC	CASSLGTSGSQMLETQYF
NA	TRBV20-1	NA	TRBJ2-5	TGCAGTGGGCAATTCCAAGAGACCCAGTACTTC	CSGQFQETQYF
NA	TRBV6-1	TRBD1	TRBJ1-2	TGTGCCAGCAGTGAAAGCTTAGGGGGCGTGATAGAGGGCTACACCTTC	CASSESLGGVIEGYTF
NA	TRBV27	TRBD1	TRBJ1-5	TGTGCCAGCAACCGACAGGGGGACAATCAGCCCCAGCATTTT	CASNRQGDNQPQHF
NA	TRBV9	NA	TRBJ2-2	TGTGCCAGCACCCGAGGCGGGGAGCTGTTTTTT	CASTRGGELFF
NA	TRBV12-5	TRBD2	TRBJ2-5	TGTGCTAGTGGTACCCAGACTAGCGGGAGGCCCGGACAGTACCAAGAGACCCAGTACTTC	CASGTQTSGRPGQYQETQYF
NA	TRBV5-6	NA	TRBJ2-4	TGTGCCAGCAGCGGAGGGTCGGGAAACATTCAGTACTTC	CASSGGSGNIQYF
NA	TRBV5-1	TRBD1	TRBJ2-2	TGCGCCAGCAGCTCGGGACAGGGCTTTAACACCGGGGAGCTGTTTTTT	CASSSGQGFNTGELFF
NA	TRBV28	TRBD2	TRBJ2-3	TGTGCCAGCAGTTTATTCTCCGGGGGGGATACGCAGTATTTT	CASSLFSGGDTQYF
NA	TRBV4-1	NA	TRBJ2-3	TGCGCCAGCAGCCGCCCACGGGGGACTCCGATATATTTT	CASSRPRGTPIYF
once	TRBV28	TRBD2	TRBJ2-5	TGTGCCAGCAGTTCCCAAGGACTAGCGGAAGAGACCCAGTACTTC	CASSSQGLAEETQYF
NA	TRBV6-5	NA	TRBJ2-2	TGTGCCAGCAGTTATGCGGGGTCCACCGGCGGGGAGCTGTTTTTT	CASSYAGSTGGELFF
once	TRBV28	TRBD2	TRBJ2-7	TGTGCCAGCAGTCGTGGACTAGCGGGAGCCTACGAGCAGTACTTC	CASSRGLAGAYEQYF
NA	TRBV6-1	NA	TRBJ1-2	TGTGCCAGCAGGGAGGACGGGGATGGCTACACCTTC	CASREDGDGYTF
once	TRBV28	TRBD1	TRBJ1-5	TGTGCAAACAGCAGGGGGGCGGGTCAGCCCCAGCATTTT	CANSRGAGQPQHF
NA	TRBV29-1	TRBD2	TRBJ2-3	TGCAGCGTTGAAACTAGCGGGAGAACAGATACGCAGTATTTT	CSVETSGRTDTQYF
NA	TRBV5-1	TRBD2	TRBJ2-3	TGCGCCAGCAGACCGAGCGGGATCAACACAGATACGCAGTATTTT	CASRPSGINTDTQYF
NA	TRBV7-9	NA	TRBJ1-1	TGTGCCAGCAGCTTAGCGATGGGCGCTGAAGCTTTCTTT	CASSLAMGAEAFF
once	TRBV30	TRBD1	TRBJ1-1	TGTGCCTGGGGTCCTTCAAAGAATCAAAACAGGGGGCGCACTGAAGCTTTCTTT	CAWGPSKNQNRGRTEAFF
NA	TRBV5-5	TRBD2	TRBJ2-7	TGTGCCAGCAGCTTCGCCGTCGGTAGCGGGAACTACGAGCAGTACTTC	CASSFAVGSGNYEQYF
once	TRBV10-1	NA	TRBJ2-3	TGCGCCAGCAGTGAGACTAGGAGTACGCAGTATTTT	CASSETRSTQYF
once	TRBV6-5	NA	TRBJ1-1	TGTGCCAGCAGTTACGTTCTGGGGGCAGGGAACACTGAAGCTTTCTTT	CASSYVLGAGNTEAFF
NA	TRBV4-2	NA	TRBJ1-4	TGTGCCAGCAGCCAAGAACAGCGGCAGGCTTACGAAAAACTGTTTTTT	CASSQEQRQAYEKLFF
NA	TRBV29-1	NA	TRBJ2-1	TGCAGCGTTGAGGTGGGCCTTTACTCCTACAATGAGCAGTTCTTC	CSVEVGLYSYNEQFF
NA	TRBV28	NA	TRBJ2-6	TGTGCCAGCAGTCTGGCAGGGGCCAACGTCCTGACTTTC	CASSLAGANVLTF
NA	TRBV7-9	NA	TRBJ1-2	TGTGCCAGCAGCTTAGGAGGCGTTTACTATGGCTACACCTTC	CASSLGGVYYGYTF